Given below is one T cell receptor beta chain in context. What it recognizes is unknown. These data belong to a study of beta chain features in type 1 diabetes. Findings of the study overall: Moderate but significant shortening of TCRB CDR3s was recorded in all four CD4+ subsets from Type 1 diabetes patients.

All of the isolated RNA was reverse transcribed, so expressed TCRB transcripts were sequenced. TCRdb keeps only in-frame clones here, not all; method: immunoSEQ multiplex PCR. The sample holds a few hundred thousand clones; around 10% are singletons and the top ten take about 0.64%. CDR1 is MRHNA and CDR2 is SNTAGT in the germline V gene. This CDR3 has 13 amino acids. V was pared by 2 bases and J by 7 bases, with 2 bases of the junction left unmatched. The TCR was taken from a man aged 25-45 years with type 1 diabetes. The gene calls are TRBV6-4 and TRBJ1-2; TRBD1 aligns across 9 bases. Sequenced material: central memory CD4+ T cells from blood. The CDR3 loop reads CASSDIQGAGYTF. The CDR3 DNA sequence: TGTGCCAGCAGTGACATACAGGGGGCTGGCTACACCTTC.